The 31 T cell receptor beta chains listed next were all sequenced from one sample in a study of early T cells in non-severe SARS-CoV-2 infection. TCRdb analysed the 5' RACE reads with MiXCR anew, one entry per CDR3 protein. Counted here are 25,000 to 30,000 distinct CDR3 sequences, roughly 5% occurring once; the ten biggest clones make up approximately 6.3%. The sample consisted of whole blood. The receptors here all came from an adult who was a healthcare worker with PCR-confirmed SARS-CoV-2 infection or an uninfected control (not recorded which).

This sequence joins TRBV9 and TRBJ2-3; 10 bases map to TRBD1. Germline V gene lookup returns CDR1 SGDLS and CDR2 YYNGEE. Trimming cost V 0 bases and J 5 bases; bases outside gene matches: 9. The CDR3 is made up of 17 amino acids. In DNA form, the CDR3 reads TGTGCCAGCAGCGTAGATACGACAGGGGGCGCATTAGATACGCAGTATTTT. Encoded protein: CASSVDTTGGALDTQYF.

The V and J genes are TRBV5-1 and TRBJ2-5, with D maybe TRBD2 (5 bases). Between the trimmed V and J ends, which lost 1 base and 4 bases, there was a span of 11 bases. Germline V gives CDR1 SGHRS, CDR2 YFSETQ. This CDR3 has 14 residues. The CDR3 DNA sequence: TGCGCCAGCAGCTTGATGTCGGGGTCAGAGACCCAGTACTTC. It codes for CASSLMSGSETQYF.

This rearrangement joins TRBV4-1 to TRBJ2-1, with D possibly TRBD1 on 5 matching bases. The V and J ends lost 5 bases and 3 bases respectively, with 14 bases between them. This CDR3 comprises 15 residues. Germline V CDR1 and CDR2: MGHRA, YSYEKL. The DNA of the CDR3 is TGCGCCAGCAGCAAGACAGAAGAAGACTACAATGAGCAGTTCTTC. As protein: CASSKTEEDYNEQFF.

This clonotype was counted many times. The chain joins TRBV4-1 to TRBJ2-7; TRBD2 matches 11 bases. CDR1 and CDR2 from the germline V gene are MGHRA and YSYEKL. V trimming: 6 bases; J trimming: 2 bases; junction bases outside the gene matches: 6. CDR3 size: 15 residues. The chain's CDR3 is CASRHLAGGTYEQYF. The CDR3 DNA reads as TGCGCCAGCAGGCACTTAGCGGGAGGGACCTACGAGCAGTACTTC.

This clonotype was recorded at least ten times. The CDR3 spells CSVPGQGLETQYF. In DNA, the CDR3 is TGCAGCGTTCCGGGACAGGGGTTGGAGACCCAGTACTTC. V is TRBV29-1 and J is TRBJ2-5; 10 nucleotides align to TRBD1. The CDR3 has 13 amino acids. Trimming cost V 5 bases and J 5 bases; bases outside gene matches: 5. Germline lookup yields CDR1 SQVTM and CDR2 ANQGSEA.

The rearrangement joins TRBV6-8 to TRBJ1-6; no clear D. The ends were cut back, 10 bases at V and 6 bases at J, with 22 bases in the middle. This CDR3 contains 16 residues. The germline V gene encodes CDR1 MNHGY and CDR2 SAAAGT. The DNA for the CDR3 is TGTGCCATCCGGGTCGGCCGATGGTCGGGTAATTCACCCCTCCACTTT. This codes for CAIRVGRWSGNSPLHF.

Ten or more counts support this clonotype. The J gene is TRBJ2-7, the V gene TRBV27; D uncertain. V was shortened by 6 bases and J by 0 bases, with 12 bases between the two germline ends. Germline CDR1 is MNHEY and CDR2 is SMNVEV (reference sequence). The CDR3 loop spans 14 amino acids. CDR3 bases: TGTGCCAGCAGCCTGGTTCGGAGCTCCTACGAGCAGTACTTC. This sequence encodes CASSLVRSSYEQYF.

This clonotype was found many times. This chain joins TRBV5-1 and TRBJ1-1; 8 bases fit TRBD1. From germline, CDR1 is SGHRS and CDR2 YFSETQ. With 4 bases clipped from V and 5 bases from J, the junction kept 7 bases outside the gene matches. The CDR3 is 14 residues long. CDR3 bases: TGCGCCAGCAGCCCCAGACAGGGGAAAACTGAAGCTTTCTTT. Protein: CASSPRQGKTEAFF. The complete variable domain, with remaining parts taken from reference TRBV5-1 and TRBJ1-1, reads KAGVTQTPRYLIKTRGQQVTLSCSPISGHRSVSWYQQTPGQGLQFLFEYFSETQRNKGNFPGRFSGRQFSNSRSEMNVSTLELGDSALYLCASSPRQGKTEAFFGQGTRLTVV.

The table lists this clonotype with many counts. CDR3 coding DNA: TGTGCCAGCAGTCCGAGGGAAGGGGGAAGTCAGTACTTC. This codes for CASSPREGGSQYF. V is TRBV12-3 or TRBV12-4 and J is TRBJ2-4, with D perhaps TRBD1 (6 bases). V lost 5 bases and J 12 bases, leaving 17 bases between the germline ends. The CDR3 has 13 residues.

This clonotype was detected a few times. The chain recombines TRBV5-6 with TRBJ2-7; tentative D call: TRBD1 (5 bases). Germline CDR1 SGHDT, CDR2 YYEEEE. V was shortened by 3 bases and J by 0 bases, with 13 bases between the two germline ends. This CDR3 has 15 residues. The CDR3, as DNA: TGTGCCAGCAGCTCACATGGGGCCCCCTCCTACGAGCAGTACTTC. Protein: CASSSHGAPSYEQYF.

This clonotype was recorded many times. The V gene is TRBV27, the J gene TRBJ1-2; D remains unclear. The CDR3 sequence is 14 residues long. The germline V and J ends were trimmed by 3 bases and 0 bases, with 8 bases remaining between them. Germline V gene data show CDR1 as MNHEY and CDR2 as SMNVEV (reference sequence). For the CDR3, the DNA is TGTGCCAGCAGTTTTCTTCCAGCTAACTATGGCTACACCTTC. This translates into CASSFLPANYGYTF.

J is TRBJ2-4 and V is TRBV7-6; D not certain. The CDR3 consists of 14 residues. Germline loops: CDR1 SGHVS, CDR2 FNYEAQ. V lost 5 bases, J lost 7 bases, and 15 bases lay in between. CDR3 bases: TGTGCCAGCAGCCGAGGCGGCAGCCCGAACATTCAGTACTTC. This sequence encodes CASSRGGSPNIQYF. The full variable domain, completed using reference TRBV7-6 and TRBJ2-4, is GAGVSQSPRYKVTKRGQDVALRCDPISGHVSLYWYRQALGQGPEFLTYFNYEAQQDKSGLPNDRFSAERPEGSISTLTIQRTEQRDSAMYRCASSRGGSPNIQYFGAGTRLSVL.

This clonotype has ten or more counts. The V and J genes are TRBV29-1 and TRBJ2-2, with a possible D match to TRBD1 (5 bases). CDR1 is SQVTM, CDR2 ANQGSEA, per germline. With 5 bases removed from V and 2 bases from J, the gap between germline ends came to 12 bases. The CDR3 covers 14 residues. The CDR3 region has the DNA TGCAGCGTTTATGAGACAGCCAACACCGGGGAGCTGTTTTTT. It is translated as CSVYETANTGELFF.

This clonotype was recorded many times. CDR3 nucleotides: TGTGCCAGCAGCTTGGGCAGGGCGGAGACCCAGTACTTC. It is translated as CASSLGRAETQYF. V usage is TRBV5-8 and J usage is TRBJ2-5; maybe TRBD1 (5 bases). The germline V gene has CDR1 SGHTS and CDR2 YDEGEE. The germline V and J ends were trimmed by 0 bases and 5 bases, with 8 bases remaining between them. The CDR3 sequence is 13 residues long.

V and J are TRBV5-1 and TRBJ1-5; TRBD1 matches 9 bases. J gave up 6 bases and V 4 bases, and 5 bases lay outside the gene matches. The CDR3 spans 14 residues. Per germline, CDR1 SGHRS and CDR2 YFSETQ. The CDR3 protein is CASSPDRGGQPQHF. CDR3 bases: TGCGCCAGCAGCCCGGACAGGGGAGGTCAGCCCCAGCATTTT.

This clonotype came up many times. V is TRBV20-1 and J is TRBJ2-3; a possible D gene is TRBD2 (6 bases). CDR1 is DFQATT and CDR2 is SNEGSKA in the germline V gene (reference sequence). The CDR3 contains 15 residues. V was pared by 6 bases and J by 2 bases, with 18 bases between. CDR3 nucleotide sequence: TGCAGTGCCCATCGTACCCCGGGAGCCACAGATACGCAGTATTTT. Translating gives CSAHRTPGATDTQYF.

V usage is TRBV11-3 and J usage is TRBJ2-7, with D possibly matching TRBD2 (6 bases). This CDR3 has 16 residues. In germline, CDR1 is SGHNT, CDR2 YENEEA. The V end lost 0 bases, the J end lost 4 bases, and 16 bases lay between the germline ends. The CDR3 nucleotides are TGTGCCAGCAGCTTAGATGTAGTCGAAAGCGGGTACGAGCAGTACTTC. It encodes CASSLDVVESGYEQYF.

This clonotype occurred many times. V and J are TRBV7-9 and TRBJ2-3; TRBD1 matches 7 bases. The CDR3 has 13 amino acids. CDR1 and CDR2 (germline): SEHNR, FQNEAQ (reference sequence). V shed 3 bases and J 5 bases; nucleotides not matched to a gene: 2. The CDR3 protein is CASSLGTEDTQYF. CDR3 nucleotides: TGTGCCAGCAGCTTGGGGACAGAAGATACGCAGTATTTT.

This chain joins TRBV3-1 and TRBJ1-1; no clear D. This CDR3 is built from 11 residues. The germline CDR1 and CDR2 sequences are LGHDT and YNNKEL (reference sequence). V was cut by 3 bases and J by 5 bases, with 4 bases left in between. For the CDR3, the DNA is TGTGCCAGCAGCCACGGAACTGAAGCTTTCTTT. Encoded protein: CASSHGTEAFF.

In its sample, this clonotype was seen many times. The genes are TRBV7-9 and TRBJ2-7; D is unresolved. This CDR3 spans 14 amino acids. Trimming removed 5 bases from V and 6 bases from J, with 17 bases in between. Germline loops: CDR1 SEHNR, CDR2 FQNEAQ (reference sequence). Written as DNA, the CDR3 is TGTGCCAGCAGCCCATTCTTGTGGGGTGGCGAGCAGTACTTC. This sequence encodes CASSPFLWGGEQYF.

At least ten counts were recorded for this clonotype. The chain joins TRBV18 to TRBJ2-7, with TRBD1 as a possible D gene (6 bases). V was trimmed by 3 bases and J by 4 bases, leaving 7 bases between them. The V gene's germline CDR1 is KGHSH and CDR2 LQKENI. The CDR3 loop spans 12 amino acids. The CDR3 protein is CASSPDRYEQYF. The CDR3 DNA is TGTGCCAGCTCACCGGACAGATACGAGCAGTACTTC.

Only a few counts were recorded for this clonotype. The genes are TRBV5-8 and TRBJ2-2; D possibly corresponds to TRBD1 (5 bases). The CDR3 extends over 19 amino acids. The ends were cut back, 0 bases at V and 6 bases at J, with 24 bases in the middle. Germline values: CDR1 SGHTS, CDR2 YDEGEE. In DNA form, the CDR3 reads TGTGCCAGCAGCTTGGCGCTGGGGCAGGGAATCAGAAACTCCGGGGAGCTGTTTTTT. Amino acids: CASSLALGQGIRNSGELFF.

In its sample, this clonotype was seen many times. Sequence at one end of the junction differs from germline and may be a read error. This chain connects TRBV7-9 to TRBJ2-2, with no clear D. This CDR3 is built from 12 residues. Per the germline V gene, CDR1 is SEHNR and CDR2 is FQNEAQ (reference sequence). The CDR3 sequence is CASSVRPGELFF. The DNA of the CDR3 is TGTGCCAGCAGCGTAAGACCCGGAGAGCTGTTTTTT.

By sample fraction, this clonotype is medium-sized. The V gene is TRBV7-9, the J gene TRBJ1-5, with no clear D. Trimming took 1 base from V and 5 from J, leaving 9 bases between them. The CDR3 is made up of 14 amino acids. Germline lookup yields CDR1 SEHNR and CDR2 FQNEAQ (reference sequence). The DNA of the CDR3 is TGTGCCAGCAGCTTAGGGGTTTCGGATCAGCCCCAGCATTTT. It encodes CASSLGVSDQPQHF. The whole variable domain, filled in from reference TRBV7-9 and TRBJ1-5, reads DTGVSQNPRHKITKRGQNVTFRCDPISEHNRLYWYRQTLGQGPEFLTYFQNEAQLEKSRLLSDRFSAERPKGSFSTLEIQRTEQGDSAMYLCASSLGVSDQPQHFGDGTRLSIL.

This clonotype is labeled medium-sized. CDR3 sequence (DNA): TGTGCCAGCAGCTTAGTCAGCAGGACCTACGAGCAGTACTTC. Translation gives CASSLVSRTYEQYF. The chain joins TRBV7-2 to TRBJ2-7, with D hard to call. The CDR3 contains 14 residues. Trimming shortened V by 1 base and J by 2 bases, and 9 bases separated the two germline ends. The germline V gene has CDR1 SGHTA and CDR2 FQGNSA.

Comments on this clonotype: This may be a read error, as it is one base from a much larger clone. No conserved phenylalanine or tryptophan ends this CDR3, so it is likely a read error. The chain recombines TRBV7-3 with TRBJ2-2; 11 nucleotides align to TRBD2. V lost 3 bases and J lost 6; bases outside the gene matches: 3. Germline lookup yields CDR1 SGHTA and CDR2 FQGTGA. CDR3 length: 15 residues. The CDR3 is CASSFLTSGAGELFI. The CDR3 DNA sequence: TGTGCCAGCAGCTTTTTGACTAGCGGGGCCGGGGAGCTGTTTATT.

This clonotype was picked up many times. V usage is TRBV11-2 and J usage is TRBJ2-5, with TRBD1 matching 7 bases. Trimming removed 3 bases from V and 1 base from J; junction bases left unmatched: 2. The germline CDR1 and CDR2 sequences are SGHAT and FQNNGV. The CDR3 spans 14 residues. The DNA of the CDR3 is TGTGCCAGCAGCTTCGGACAGGCCCAAGAGACCCAGTACTTC. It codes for CASSFGQAQETQYF.

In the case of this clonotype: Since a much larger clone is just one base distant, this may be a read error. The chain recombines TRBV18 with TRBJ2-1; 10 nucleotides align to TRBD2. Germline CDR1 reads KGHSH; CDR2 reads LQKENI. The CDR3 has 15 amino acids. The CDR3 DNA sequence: TGTGCCAACTCATCGACACTAGCGGGAAACAATGAGCAGTTCTTC. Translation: CANSSTLAGNNEQFF.

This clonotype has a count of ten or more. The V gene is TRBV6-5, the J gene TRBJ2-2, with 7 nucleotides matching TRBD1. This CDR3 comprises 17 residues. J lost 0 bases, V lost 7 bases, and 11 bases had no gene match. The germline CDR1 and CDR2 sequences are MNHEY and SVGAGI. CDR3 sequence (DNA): TGTGCCAGCACCCACCGCCAGGACAGGTCGAACACCGGGGAGCTGTTTTTT. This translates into CASTHRQDRSNTGELFF.

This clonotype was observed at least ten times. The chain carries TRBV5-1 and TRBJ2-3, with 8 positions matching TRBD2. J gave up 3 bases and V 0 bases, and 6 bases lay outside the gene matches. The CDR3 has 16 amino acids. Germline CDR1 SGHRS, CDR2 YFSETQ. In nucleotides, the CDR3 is TGCGCCAGCAGCTTGGGTAGGGCTAGCGGGACAGATACGCAGTATTTT. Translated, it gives CASSLGRASGTDTQYF.

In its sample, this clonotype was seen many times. CDR3 protein: CASSIEPSGSAEQFF. CDR3 DNA sequence: TGTGCCAGTAGTATAGAACCTAGCGGGAGTGCTGAGCAGTTCTTC. This chain joins TRBV19 and TRBJ2-1, with 10 bases lining up with TRBD2. CDR1 and CDR2 from the germline V gene are LNHDA and SQIVND (reference sequence). The CDR3 is 15 amino acids. Losses at the gene ends were 0 bases for V and 9 bases for J; bases not matched to a gene: 5. The variable domain in full, with the rest retrieved from reference TRBV19 and TRBJ2-1, is DGGITQSPKYLFRKEGQNVTLSCEQNLNHDAMYWYRQDPGQGLRLIYYSQIVNDFQKGDIAEGYSVSREKKESFPLTVTSAQKNPTAFYLCASSIEPSGSAEQFFGPGTRLTVL.